This T cell receptor (beta chain) was sequenced during a study of blood T cell repertoires in COVID-19. Authors' processing steps: Amplification of reference gene primers provided the estimated nucleated cell counts. Here immunoSEQ multiplex PCR was the method, and the copy in TCRdb shows in-frame clones only, minus some. The V and J calls and clone size are taken from that table; D and trimming were inferred from the DNA. The sample holds roughly 190,000 clones; about 88% are singletons and the top ten take 7% to 8%. What was sequenced was peripheral blood. This TCR was sampled from a woman of 80 years or more in a cohort sampled during active or convalescent COVID-19.

For the CDR3, the DNA is TGTGCCAGCAGCCAGATACTGGGCAAAAGAACTGAAGCTTTCTTT. Amino acid sequence: CASSQILGKRTEAFF. The chain has TRBV3-1 (or the pseudogene TRBV3-2) and TRBJ1-1; no clear D gene. CDR3 length equals 15 residues. V lost 3 bases and J lost 5, with 16 bases in between. Germline V gene lookup returns CDR1 LGHDT and CDR2 YNNKEL (reference sequence).